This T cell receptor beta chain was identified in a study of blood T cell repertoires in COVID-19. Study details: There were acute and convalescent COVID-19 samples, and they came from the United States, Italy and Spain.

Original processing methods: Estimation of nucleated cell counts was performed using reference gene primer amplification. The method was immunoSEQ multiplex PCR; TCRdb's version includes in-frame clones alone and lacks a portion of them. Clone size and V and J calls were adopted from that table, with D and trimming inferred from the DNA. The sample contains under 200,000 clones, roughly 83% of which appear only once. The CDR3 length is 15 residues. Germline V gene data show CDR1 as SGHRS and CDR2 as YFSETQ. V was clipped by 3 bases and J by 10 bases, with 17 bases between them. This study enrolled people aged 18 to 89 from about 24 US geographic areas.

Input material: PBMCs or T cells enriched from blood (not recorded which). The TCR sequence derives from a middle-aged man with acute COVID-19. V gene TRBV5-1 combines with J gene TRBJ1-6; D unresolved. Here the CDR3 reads CASSSGRRRGSPLHF. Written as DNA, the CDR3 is TGCGCCAGCAGCTCCGGACGGCGGCGAGGGTCACCCCTCCACTTT.